This T cell receptor (beta chain) came from a study of sequential checkpoint blockade in melanoma. Turning to the study itself: After both sequences, patients received maintenance nivolumab.

CDR3 length: 14 residues. The germline V gene encodes CDR1 SGDLS and CDR2 YYNGEE. Trimming removed 4 bases from V and 0 bases from J, with 8 bases in between. Treatment described: randomized to nivolumab then ipilimumab (arm A) or the reverse (arm B). DNA-damaging chemotherapy had not been given to any patient beforehand. The repertoire was sequenced with immunoSEQ multiplex PCR; TCRdb's copy has only in-frame clones and lacks some. The sample has 10,000 to 15,000 clones; 60% to 75% are singletons. Material: CD8+ T cells sorted from blood (inferred from file names), obtained from a patient given nivolumab and ipilimumab in sequence. The J gene is TRBJ2-1, the V gene TRBV9; D remains ambiguous. This TCR came from a human donor with melanoma. This chain's CDR3 is CASSPTLSYNEQFF. In DNA form, the CDR3 reads TGTGCCAGCAGCCCAACTCTCTCCTACAATGAGCAGTTCTTC.